This T cell receptor (beta chain) came from a study of CD8+ T cells in alopecia areata. This clone was found a few times. From PBMCs, CD4+ and CD8+ T cells were sorted. The CDR3 extends over 11 amino acids. After removal of 10 bases from V and 5 bases from J, the junction contained 3 bases not matched to a gene. Germline assignment: CDR1 MGHDK and CDR2 SYGVNS. Investigators isolated RNA and reverse transcribed it into cDNA to act as the sequencing template. Here immunoSEQ multiplex PCR was the method, and the copy in TCRdb shows in-frame clones only, minus some. The profile shows about 150,000 clones, approximately 53% of them singletons.

The sequence derives from a human donor with alopecia areata. The chain links TRBV25-1 to TRBJ2-3, with 7 bases matching TRBD1. The sequences come from CD8+ T cells sorted from blood, collected at week 0. The CDR3 region is CATSGGDTQYF. Here the CDR3 DNA reads TGTGCCACCTCAGGGGGAGATACGCAGTATTTT.